This T cell receptor beta chain derives from a study of T cell responses to AZD1222 COVID-19 vaccine. Germline values: CDR1 KGHSH, CDR2 LQKENI. The V gene lost 1 base and the J gene lost 0 bases, with 18 bases spanning the gap. CDR3 length equals 18 residues. Produced via immunoSEQ multiplex PCR; TCRdb's table is partial and in-frame only. Of about 85,000 clones listed, about 87% are singletons. With respect to this clone: Its specificity is not known.

Whole-study results and caveats: None of the repertoires were sampled until the peak T cell response had passed. Mapped onto spike, vaccine-associated CD4 TCRs spanned it and were dominant at 160-218 and 743-854. Unmutated regions of variants are reportedly targeted by nearly half of spike-specific TCRs. Donors in the cohort were predominantly white British and more often female, and clonal diversity was possibly underestimated.

The sequence was obtained from an adult in good health. The sample consisted of peripheral blood, taken on day 0 of AZD1222 vaccination. The chain couples TRBV18 to TRBJ1-2, with D possibly TRBD1 on 6 matching bases. This chain's CDR3 is CASSPLGTPQGSNYGYTF. The CDR3 coding sequence is TGTGCCAGCTCACCACTCGGGACACCTCAAGGTTCTAACTATGGCTACACCTTC.